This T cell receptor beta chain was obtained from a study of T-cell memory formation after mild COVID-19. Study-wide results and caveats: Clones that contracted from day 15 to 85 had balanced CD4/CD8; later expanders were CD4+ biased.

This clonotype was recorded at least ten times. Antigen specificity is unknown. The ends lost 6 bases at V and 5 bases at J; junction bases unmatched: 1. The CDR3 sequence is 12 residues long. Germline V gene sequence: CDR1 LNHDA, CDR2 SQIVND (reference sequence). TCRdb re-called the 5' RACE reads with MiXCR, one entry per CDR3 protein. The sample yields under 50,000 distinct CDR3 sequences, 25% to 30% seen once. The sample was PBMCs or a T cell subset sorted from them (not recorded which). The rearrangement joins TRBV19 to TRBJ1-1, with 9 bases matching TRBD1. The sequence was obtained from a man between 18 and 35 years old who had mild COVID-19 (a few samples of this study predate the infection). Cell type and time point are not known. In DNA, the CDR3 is TGTGCCAGTAGGACAGGGGGTACTGAAGCTTTCTTT. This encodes CASRTGGTEAFF.